This TCR beta chain was documented in a study of T cells after yellow fever vaccination (dated by TCRdb to between 2017 and 2020). For the study in its entirety: The SMART-Seq v4 Ultra Low Input RNA kit was used to prepare libraries from fractions with low cell numbers. Two healthy male donors, one aged 18 to 30 and one aged 30 to 40 years, made up the cohort. Bulk TCR alpha and beta repertoires were sequenced longitudinally to track T-cell clones before and after primary and booster YFV17D yellow fever vaccination. Bulk PBMC replicates and cell subsets were isolated from blood drawn at multiple timepoints before and after both primary and secondary immunization. What the study reported, not specific to this receptor: A small fraction of clonotypes showed up in both the CD4 and CD8 compartments, probably as a result of convergent recombination. Only a couple of donors were included in the study, so the extent to which the findings can be generalized is limited. Because abundant contaminating clonotypes from the bulk population could be contained in FACS-sorted repertoires, computational filtering was required. Most clones expanded after primary vaccination (roughly 96% of CD4 and 88% of CD8) were re-detected after the booster, suggesting that broad memory maintenance occurred. The secondary T-cell response was found to be weaker but faster than the primary response, with a peak reached on day 5 rather than on day 15.

This clonotype has only a few counts. Its specific antigen is unknown. No qualities accompany the bases; no much larger clone lies one base away. Based on the germline V gene, the CDR1 and CDR2 sequences are LGHNA and YSLEER. Its CDR3 holds 18 amino acids, cysteine through phenylalanine. The read is trimmed to its CDR3 DNA, 54 bases read in frame from base 1. V loses 0 bases, J loses 0 bases, and the germline ends lie 12 bases apart. Instrument used: Illumina NovaSeq 6000. TCR cDNA was made using 5'RACE template switching, a step that added a universal primer site and unique molecular identifiers. cDNA synthesis was primed from both the TCR alpha and TCR beta constant segments. Library amplification used two PCR steps, and the second PCR step added sample barcodes and sequencing adapters. Sequencing of the libraries was done on either Illumina HiSeq 2500 (2x100 bp) or NovaSeq (2x150 bp). The published analysis was carried out like this. MIGEC handled demultiplexing of reads and collapsing into UMI consensus sequences, while MiXCR performed V(D)J alignment. Clonotypes responding to the vaccine were identified with edgeR on replicate PBMC samples, with the criteria of FDR below 0.01 and a log2 fold change above 5 up to day 15. Each bulk clonotype was labeled CD4 or CD8 based on which sequenced repertoire, CD4 or CD8, contained the clonotype at higher abundance. TCRdb ran its own pipeline on the public reads, namely fastp trimming at Q25 and MiXCR clone calling, and kept in-frame beta chains. For every CDR3 protein sequence, its rows merge into one entry that carries the most common genes and DNA. The V and J calls and clone size are TCRdb's, not the authors'. In all, the sample holds approximately 450,000 distinct CDR3 sequences, and 15% to 20% of those were seen once. 15% to 20% of the sample is taken by the ten largest.

Interpreted using the paper, the treatment or condition label stands for: live attenuated yellow fever vaccine strain. At each blood-draw timepoint, two biological replicates of bulk PBMCs were obtained. A standard Ficoll-Paque protocol was used to isolate PBMCs from peripheral blood. TriZol was used to extract RNA from bulk PBMCs, from CD4 and CD8 fractions, and from dextramer-positive and dextramer-negative fractions. The source of this sequence is a man between 18 and 35 years old who received the YFV17D yellow fever vaccine. The rearranged segments are TRBV4-3 and TRBJ2-6, with no confidently assigned D gene. The input for sequencing was PBMCs, taken before the yellow fever booster vaccination. CDR3 protein: CASSQDTLPGSGANVLTF. The DNA sequence reads TGCGCCAGCAGCCAAGATACGTTACCGGGCTCTGGGGCCAACGTCCTGACTTTC.